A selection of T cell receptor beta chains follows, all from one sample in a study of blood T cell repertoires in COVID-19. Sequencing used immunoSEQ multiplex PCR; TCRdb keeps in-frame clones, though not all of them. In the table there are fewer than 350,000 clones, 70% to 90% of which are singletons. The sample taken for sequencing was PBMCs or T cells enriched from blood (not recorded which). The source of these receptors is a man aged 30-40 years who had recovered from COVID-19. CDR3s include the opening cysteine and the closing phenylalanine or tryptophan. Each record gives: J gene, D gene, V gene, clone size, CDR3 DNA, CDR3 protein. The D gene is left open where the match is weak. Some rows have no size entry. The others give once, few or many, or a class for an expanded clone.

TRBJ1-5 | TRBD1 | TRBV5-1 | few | TGCGCCAGCAGCTCCGGGACAGGATGGAATGAGCCCCAGCATTTT | CASSSGTGWNEPQHF
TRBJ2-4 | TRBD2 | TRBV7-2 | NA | TGTGCCAGCAGCTTAAGAAGCGGGGGCCGGGACATTCAGTACTTC | CASSLRSGGRDIQYF
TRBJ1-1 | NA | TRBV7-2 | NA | TGTGCCAGCAGCTTAGCGGCGGTGGGAGCTTCTGAAGCTTTCTTT | CASSLAAVGASEAFF
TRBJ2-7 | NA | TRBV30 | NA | TGTGCCTGGAGTGCTACCACGGGTCCCTCATCCTACGAGCAGTACTTC | CAWSATTGPSSYEQYF
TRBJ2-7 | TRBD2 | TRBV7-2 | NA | TGTGCCAGCAGAACTAGCGGGGGAATCTACGAGCAGTACTTC | CASRTSGGIYEQYF
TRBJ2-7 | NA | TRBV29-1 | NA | TGCAGCGTTCTTAAATCCGGGGGATCCTACGAGCAGTACTTC | CSVLKSGGSYEQYF
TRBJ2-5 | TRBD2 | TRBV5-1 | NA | TGCGCCAGCACCCTGACCGGCAGGGCGGGGGAGGAGACCCAGTACTTC | CASTLTGRAGEETQYF
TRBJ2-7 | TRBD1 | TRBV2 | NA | TGTGCCAGCAGTGGGGGCCGGACAGGGGGCTACGAGCAGTACTTC | CASSGGRTGGYEQYF
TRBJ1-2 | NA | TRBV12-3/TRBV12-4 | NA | TGTGCCAGCAGTTCCCACACTAACTATGGCTACACCTTC | CASSSHTNYGYTF
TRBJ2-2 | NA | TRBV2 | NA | TGTGCCAGCAGTGAATCGGCCGCGGCCCGAGGAGAGCTGTTTTTT | CASSESAAARGELFF
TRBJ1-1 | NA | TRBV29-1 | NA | TGCAGCGTACGGGGGTTCACTGAAGCTTTCTTT | CSVRGFTEAFF
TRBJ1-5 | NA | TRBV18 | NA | TGTGCCAGCTCACTCCTCGGGATAACGGGGGATCAGCCCCAGCATTTT | CASSLLGITGDQPQHF
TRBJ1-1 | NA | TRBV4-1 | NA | TGCGCCAGCAGCCAAGATTTGACAACAGGTCCGGTGGCTTTCTTT | CASSQDLTTGPVAFF
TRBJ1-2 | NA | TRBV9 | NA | TGTGCCAGCAGCGGAGGGGACACTAACTATGGCTACACCTTC | CASSGGDTNYGYTF
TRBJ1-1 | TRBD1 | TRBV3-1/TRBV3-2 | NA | TGTGCCAGCAGCCAAGACGGGGGTGGCAGGGGGCGGATTTTTAACACTGAAGCTTTCTTT | CASSQDGGGRGRIFNTEAFF
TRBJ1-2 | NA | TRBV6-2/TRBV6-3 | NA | TGTGCCAGCAGTTACTCACGGACAGAGATAGACTTC | CASSYSRTEIDF
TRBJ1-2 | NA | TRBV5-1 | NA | TGCGCCAGCAGCTTGGTGGCAGGGCGAAACTATGGCTACACCTTC | CASSLVAGRNYGYTF
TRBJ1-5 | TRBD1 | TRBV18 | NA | TGTGCCAGCTCTCCAGACAGGGGGCGGCAGCCCCAGCATTTT | CASSPDRGRQPQHF
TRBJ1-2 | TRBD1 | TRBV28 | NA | TGTGCCAGCAGAATTCCGGGGACAGGGATCTATGGCTACACCTTC | CASRIPGTGIYGYTF
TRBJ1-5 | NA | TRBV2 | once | TGTGCCAGCACAGGTACGGGGGGCAATCAGCCCCAGCATTTT | CASTGTGGNQPQHF
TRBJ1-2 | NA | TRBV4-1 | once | TGCGCCAGCAGCCAAGCAACGAACAGGGTGGGTGGCTACACCTTC | CASSQATNRVGGYTF
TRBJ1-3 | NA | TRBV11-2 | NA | TGTGCCAGCAGCTTAGAGTGGCAGGGGCCGTCTAGCCTATATTTT | CASSLEWQGPSSLYF
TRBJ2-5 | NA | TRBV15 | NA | TGTGCCACCAGCATTCCTCTCGGAGAACAAGAGACCCAGTACTTC | CATSIPLGEQETQYF
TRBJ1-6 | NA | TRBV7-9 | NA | TGTGCCAGCAGCTTCACCCAGGTGCATTCACCCCTCCACTTT | CASSFTQVHSPLHF
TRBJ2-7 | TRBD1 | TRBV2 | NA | TGTGCCAGCAGCCAAAACCGACAGGGGGAAAGGCAGTACTTC | CASSQNRQGERQYF
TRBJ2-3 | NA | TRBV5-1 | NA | TGCGCCAGCACACTAGATCAGGATACGCAGTATTTT | CASTLDQDTQYF
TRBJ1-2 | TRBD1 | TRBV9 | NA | TGTGCCAGCAGCGTAGCGAGGGGGCCTGATGGCTACACCTTC | CASSVARGPDGYTF
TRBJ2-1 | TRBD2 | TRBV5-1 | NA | TGCGCCAGCAGCTTGGCCTCTCGGACTAGCGGGGGGGAGAGCTCCTACAATGAGCAGTTCTTC | CASSLASRTSGGESSYNEQFF